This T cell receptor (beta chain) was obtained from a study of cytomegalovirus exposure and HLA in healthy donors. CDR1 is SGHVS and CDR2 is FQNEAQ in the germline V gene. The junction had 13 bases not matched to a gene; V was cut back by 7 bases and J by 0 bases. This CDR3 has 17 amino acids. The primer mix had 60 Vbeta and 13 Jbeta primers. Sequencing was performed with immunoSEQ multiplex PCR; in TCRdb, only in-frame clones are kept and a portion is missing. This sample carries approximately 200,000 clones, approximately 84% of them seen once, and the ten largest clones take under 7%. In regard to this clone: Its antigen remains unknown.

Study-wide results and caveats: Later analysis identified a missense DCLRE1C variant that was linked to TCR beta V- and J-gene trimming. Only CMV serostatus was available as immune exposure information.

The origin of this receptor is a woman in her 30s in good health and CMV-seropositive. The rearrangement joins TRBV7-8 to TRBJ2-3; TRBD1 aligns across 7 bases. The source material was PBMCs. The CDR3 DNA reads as TGTGCCAGCAACTCACTAGGGGGCGGTTATAGCACAGATACGCAGTATTTT. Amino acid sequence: CASNSLGGGYSTDTQYF.